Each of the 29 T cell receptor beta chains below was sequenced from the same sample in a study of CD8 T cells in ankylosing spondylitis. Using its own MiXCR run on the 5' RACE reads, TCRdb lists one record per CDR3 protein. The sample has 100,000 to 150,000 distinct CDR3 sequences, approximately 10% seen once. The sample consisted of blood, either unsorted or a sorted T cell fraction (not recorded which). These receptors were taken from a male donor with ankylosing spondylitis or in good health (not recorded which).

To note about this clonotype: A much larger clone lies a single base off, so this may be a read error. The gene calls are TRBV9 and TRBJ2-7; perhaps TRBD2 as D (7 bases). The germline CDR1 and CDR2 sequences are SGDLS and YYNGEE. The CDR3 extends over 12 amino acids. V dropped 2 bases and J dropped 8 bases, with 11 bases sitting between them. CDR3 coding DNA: TGTGCCAGCAGCGTGGGAGGGGACAAGCAGTACTTC. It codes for CASSVGGDKQYF.

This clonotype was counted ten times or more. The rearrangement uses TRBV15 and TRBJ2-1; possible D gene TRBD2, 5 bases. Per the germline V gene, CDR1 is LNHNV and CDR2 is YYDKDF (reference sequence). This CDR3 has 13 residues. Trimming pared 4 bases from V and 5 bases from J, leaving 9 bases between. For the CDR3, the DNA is TGTGCCACCAGCACAGGACTTAACAATGAGCAGTTCTTC. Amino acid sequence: CATSTGLNNEQFF. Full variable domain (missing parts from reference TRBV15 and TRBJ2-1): DAMVIQNPRYQVTQFGKPVTLSCSQTLNHNVMYWYQQKSSQAPKLLFHYYDKDFNNEADTPDNFQSRRPNTSFCFLDIRSPGLGDTAMYLCATSTGLNNEQFFGPGTRLTVL.

CDR3 sequence reads: CSARPPRDRRTSELTDTQYF. CDR3 bases: TGCAGTGCTAGACCCCCCCGGGACCGACGGACTAGCGAGCTAACCGATACGCAGTATTTT. V gene TRBV20-1 combines with J gene TRBJ2-3, with 9 bases matching TRBD2. CDR1 is DFQATT, CDR2 SNEGSKA, per germline (reference sequence). V dropped 2 bases and J dropped 6; count of bases not matched to a gene: 24. The length of the CDR3 is 20 residues.

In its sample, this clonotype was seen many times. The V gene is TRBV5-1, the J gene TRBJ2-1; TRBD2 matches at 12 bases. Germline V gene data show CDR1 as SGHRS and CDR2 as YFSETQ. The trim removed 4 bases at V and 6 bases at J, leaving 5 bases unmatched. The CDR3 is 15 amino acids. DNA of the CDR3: TGCGCCAGCAGCCCGGGACTAGCGGGTCCCAATGAGCAGTTCTTC. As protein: CASSPGLAGPNEQFF.

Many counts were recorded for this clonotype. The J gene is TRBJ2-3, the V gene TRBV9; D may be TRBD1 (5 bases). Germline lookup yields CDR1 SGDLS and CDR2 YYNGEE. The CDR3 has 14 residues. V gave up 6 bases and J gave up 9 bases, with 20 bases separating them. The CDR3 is CASNPSPQGRTQYF. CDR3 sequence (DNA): TGTGCCAGCAACCCAAGCCCCCAGGGTCGAACGCAGTATTTT.

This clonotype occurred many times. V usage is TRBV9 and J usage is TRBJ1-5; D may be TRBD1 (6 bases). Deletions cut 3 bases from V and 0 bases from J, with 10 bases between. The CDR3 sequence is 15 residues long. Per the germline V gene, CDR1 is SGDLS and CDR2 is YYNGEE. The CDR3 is CASSEGGFSNQPQHF. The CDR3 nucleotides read TGTGCCAGCAGCGAGGGGGGCTTTAGCAATCAGCCCCAGCATTTT.

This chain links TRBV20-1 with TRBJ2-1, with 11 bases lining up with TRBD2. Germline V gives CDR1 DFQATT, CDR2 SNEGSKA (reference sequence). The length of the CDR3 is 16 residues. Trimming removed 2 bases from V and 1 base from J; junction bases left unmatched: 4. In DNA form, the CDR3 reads TGCAGTGCTAGATCGACTAGCGGGAAATCCTACAATGAGCAGTTCTTC. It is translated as CSARSTSGKSYNEQFF.

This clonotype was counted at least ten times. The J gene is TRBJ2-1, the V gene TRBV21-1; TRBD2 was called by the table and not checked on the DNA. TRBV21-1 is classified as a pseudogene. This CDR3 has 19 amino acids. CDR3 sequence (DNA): TGTGCCAGCAGCAAAGCCCAGGGCGACAGGGCCCCCCGATACGGTGAGCAGTTCTTC. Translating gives CASSKAQGDRAPRYGEQFF.

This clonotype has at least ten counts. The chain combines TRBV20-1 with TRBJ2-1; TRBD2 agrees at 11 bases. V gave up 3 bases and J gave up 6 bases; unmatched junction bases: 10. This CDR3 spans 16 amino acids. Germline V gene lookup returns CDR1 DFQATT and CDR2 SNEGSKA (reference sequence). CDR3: CSARTPSGTSGNEQFF. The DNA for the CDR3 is TGCAGTGCTAGGACCCCGTCCGGGACTAGCGGCAATGAGCAGTTCTTC.

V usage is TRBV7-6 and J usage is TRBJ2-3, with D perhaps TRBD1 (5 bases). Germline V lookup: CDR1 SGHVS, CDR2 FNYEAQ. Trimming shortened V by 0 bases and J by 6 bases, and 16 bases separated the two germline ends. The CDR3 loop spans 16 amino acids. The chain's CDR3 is CASSLAGHLRPDTQYF. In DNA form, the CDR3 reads TGTGCCAGCAGCTTAGCAGGACACCTCAGACCGGATACGCAGTATTTT. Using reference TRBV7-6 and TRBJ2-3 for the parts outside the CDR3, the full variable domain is GAGVSQSPRYKVTKRGQDVALRCDPISGHVSLYWYRQALGQGPEFLTYFNYEAQQDKSGLPNDRFSAERPEGSISTLTIQRTEQRDSAMYRCASSLAGHLRPDTQYFGPGTRLTVL.

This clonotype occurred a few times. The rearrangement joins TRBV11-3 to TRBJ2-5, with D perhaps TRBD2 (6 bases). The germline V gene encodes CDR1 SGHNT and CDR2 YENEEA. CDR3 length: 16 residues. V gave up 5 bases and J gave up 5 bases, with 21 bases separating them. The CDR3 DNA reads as TGTGCCAGCAGCCCGGGAACCGTTACTAGCTCCGAGACCCAGTACTTC. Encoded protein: CASSPGTVTSSETQYF.

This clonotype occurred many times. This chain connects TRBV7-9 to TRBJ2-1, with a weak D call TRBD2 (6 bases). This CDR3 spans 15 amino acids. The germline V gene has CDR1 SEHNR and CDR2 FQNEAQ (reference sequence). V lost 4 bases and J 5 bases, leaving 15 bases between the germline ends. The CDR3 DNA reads TGTGCCAGCAGCTCCCTAAGCGGGCGAGACAATGAGCAGTTCTTC. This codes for CASSSLSGRDNEQFF.

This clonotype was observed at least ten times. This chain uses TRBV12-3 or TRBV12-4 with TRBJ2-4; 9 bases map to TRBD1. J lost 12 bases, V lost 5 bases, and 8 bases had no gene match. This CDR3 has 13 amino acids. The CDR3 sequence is CASSAGQGFRQYF. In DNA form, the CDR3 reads TGTGCCAGCAGTGCGGGACAGGGATTTCGTCAGTACTTC.

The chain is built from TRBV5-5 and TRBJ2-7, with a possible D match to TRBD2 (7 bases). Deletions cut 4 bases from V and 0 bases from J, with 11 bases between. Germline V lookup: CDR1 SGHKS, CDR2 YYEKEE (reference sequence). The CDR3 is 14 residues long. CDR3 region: CASSGLGGSYEQYF. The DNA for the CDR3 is TGTGCCAGCAGCGGACTAGGGGGCTCCTACGAGCAGTACTTC.

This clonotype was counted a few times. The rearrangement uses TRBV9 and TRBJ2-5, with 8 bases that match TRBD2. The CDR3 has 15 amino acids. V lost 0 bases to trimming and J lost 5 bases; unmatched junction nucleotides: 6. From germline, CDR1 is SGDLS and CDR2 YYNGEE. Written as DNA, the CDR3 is TGTGCCAGCAGCGTAGCGGGAGGGCCCTCGGAGACCCAGTACTTC. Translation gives CASSVAGGPSETQYF.

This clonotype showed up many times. The CDR3 DNA follows: TGTGCCAGCACCCCTTTGGGGGACTACGAGCAGTACTTC. Its protein product is CASTPLGDYEQYF. The J gene is TRBJ2-7, the V gene TRBV28; D may correspond to TRBD1 or TRBD2 (5 bases each). In germline, CDR1 is MDHEN, CDR2 SYDVKM. CDR3 length: 13 residues. The V end lost 7 bases, the J end lost 3 bases, and 13 bases lay between the germline ends.

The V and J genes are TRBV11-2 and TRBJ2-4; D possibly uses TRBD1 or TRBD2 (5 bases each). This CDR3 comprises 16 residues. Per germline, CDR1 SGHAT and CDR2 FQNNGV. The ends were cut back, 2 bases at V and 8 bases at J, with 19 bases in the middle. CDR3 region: CASSLFGGGAEDIQYF. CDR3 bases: TGTGCCAGCAGCTTATTTGGTGGTGGGGCGGAGGACATTCAGTACTTC.

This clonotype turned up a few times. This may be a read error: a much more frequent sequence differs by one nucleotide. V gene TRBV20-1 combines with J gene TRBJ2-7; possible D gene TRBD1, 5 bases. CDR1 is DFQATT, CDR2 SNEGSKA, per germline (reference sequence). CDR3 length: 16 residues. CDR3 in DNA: TGCTGTGCTAGAGATCCTACAGAAGGGGACTCCTACGAGCAGTACTTC. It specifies CCARDPTEGDSYEQYF.

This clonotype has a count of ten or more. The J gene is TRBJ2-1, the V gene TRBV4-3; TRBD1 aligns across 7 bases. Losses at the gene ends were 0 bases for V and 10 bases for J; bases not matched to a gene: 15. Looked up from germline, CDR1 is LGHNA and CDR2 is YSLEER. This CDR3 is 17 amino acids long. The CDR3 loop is CASSQDPAVGTAYEQFF. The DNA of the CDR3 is TGCGCCAGCAGCCAAGACCCAGCGGTCGGGACAGCTTACGAGCAGTTCTTC.

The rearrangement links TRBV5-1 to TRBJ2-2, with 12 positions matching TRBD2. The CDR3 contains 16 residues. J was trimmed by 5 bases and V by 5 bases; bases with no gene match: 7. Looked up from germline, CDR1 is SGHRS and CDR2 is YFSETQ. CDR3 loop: CASRVLAGGLTGELFF. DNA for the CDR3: TGCGCCAGCAGAGTACTAGCGGGAGGCCTTACCGGGGAGCTGTTTTTT.

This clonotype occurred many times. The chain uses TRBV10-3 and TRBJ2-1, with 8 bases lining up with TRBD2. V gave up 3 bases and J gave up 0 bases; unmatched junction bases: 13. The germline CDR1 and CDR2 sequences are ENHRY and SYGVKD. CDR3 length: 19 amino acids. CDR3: CAISDLAGRAQSSYNEQFF. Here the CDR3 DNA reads TGTGCCATCAGTGATTTAGCCGGGAGGGCTCAAAGCTCCTACAATGAGCAGTTCTTC.

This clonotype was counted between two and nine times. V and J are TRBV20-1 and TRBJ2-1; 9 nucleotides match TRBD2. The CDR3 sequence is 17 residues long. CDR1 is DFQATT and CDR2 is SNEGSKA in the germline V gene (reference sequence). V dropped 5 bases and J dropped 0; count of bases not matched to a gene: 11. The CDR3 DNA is TGCAGTGCTCGCATACTCTATAGCGGGAGCTCCTACAATGAGCAGTTCTTC. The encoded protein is CSARILYSGSSYNEQFF.

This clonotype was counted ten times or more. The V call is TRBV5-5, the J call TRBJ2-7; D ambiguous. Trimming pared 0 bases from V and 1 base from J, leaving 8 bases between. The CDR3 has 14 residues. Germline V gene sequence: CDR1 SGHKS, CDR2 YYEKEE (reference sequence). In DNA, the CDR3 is TGTGCCAGCAGCTTGGGCGGAACTTCCTACGAGCAGTACTTC. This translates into CASSLGGTSYEQYF.

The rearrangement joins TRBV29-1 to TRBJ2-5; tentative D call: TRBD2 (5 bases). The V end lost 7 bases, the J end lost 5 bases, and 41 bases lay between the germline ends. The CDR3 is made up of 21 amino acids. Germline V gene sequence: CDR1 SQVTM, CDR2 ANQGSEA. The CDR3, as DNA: TGCAGCGGCGTAAGTTGGCTGCGGGCAGGCAAAAAACTAGATCCATACGAGACCCAGTACTTC. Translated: CSGVSWLRAGKKLDPYETQYF.

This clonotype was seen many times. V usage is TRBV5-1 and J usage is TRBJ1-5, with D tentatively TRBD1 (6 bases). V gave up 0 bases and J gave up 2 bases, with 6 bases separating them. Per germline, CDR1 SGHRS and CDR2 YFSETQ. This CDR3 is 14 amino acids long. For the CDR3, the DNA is TGCGCCAGCAGCTTGGGGACAGGCAATCAGCCCCAGCATTTT. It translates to CASSLGTGNQPQHF.

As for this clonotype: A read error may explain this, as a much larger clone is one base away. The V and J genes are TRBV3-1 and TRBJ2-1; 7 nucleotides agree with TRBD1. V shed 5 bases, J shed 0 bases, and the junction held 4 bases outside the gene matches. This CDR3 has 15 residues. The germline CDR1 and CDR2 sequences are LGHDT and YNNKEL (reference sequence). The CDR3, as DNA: TGTGCCAGCAGCGTACAGGGGAGCTCCTACAATGAGCAGTTCTTC. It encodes CASSVQGSSYNEQFF.

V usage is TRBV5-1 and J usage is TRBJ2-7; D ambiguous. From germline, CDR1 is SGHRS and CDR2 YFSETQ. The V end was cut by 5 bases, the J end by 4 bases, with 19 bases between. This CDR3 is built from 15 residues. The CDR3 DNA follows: TGCGCCAGCAGTCGTTTGAGTATGGATACGTACGAGCAGTACTTC. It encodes CASSRLSMDTYEQYF.

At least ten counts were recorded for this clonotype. This CDR3 reads CASSLAIARTEAFF. In DNA, the CDR3 is TGTGCCAGCAGCTTAGCGATAGCTAGGACTGAAGCTTTCTTT. This chain joins TRBV7-2 and TRBJ1-1; D not certain. The germline CDR1 and CDR2 sequences are SGHTA and FQGNSA. The ends were cut back, 0 bases at V and 5 bases at J, with 10 bases in the middle. The CDR3 runs 14 residues.

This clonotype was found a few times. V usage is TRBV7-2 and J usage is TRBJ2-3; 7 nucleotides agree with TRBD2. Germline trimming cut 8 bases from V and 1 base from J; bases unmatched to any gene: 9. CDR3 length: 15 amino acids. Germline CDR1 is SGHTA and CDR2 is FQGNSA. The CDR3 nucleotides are TGTGCCAGCGGCGAACTAGCGTATCGCACAGATACGCAGTATTTT. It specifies CASGELAYRTDTQYF.